The clone carrying this TCR beta chain came up a few times. The data were taken from a study of beta chain features in type 1 diabetes. All of the isolated RNA was reverse transcribed, so expressed TCRB transcripts were sequenced. It was found that naive, central memory and regulatory T cell samples averaged around 3.8 million reads. The protocol was immunoSEQ multiplex PCR, while the TCRdb copy is restricted to in-frame clones and leaves out a portion. The sample contains 390,000 or so clones, approximately 14% of which appear only once. The receptor was isolated from a man between 25 and 39 years old in good health. The sequenced material came from naive CD4+ T cells from blood.

Written as DNA, the CDR3 is TGCGCCAGTAGGCCTGACAGGGCCCATGAGCAGTTCTTC. As protein: CASRPDRAHEQFF. This chain links TRBV4-3 with TRBJ2-1; 7 bases match TRBD1. The trim removed 9 bases at V and 8 bases at J, leaving 10 bases unmatched. This CDR3 comprises 13 residues. CDR1 LGHNA and CDR2 YSLEER come from the germline V gene.